A selection of T cell receptor beta chains follows, all from one sample in a study of patients and donors after allogeneic stem cell transplantation. TCRdb passed the RT-PCR reads through MiXCR, listing each CDR3 protein once. The repertoire includes over 350,000 distinct CDR3 sequences, 15% to 20% of them detected once, and roughly 7% sits in the top ten. Sequencing used blood, either unsorted or a sorted T cell fraction (not recorded which). Receptors were obtained from a human donor who was either an allogeneic HSCT recipient or a stem cell or donor lymphocyte infusion donor (not recorded which). It is not recorded whose cells these are; they may come from a transplant donor. Each CDR3 is given with its conserved first and last residue. The order of the fields is clone size, D gene, J gene, V gene, CDR3 DNA, CDR3 protein. D genes are given only for firm matches. The size entry is marked missing in some rows and otherwise reads once, few, many or a size class.

many	NA	TRBJ2-2	TRBV5-1	TGCGCCAGCAGCTTCGACGGGGCGAACACCGGGGAGCTGTTTTTT	CASSFDGANTGELFF
NA	TRBD1	TRBJ1-6	TRBV12-3/TRBV12-4	TGTGCCAGCAGTTACTACCGGGACAGTCATTCACCCCTCCACTTT	CASSYYRDSHSPLHF
many	NA	TRBJ2-3	TRBV7-2	TGTGCCAGCAGCTTCTTACAGGTTCAGGGCACAGATACGCAGTATTTT	CASSFLQVQGTDTQYF
NA	TRBD2	TRBJ2-3	TRBV19	TGTGCCAGTAGGCACCGACTAGCGGCCCCGAACGATACGCAGTATTTT	CASRHRLAAPNDTQYF
many	TRBD1	TRBJ1-6	TRBV4-2	TGTGCCAGCAGCCAAGCGGGGGACAGGGGATTCAATTCACCCCTCCACTTT	CASSQAGDRGFNSPLHF
NA	NA	TRBJ1-3	TRBV2	TGTGCCAGCCGAACCGGAACCTCTGGAAACACCATATATTTT	CASRTGTSGNTIYF
NA	NA	TRBJ1-1	TRBV7-9	TGTGCCAGCAGCTTAGATGACAGACAGATCATGAACACTGAAGCTTTCTTT	CASSLDDRQIMNTEAFF
few	TRBD2	TRBJ2-4	TRBV3-1	TGTGCCACCTCACTTGGCGGGGGCAAAAACATTCAGTACTTC	CATSLGGGKNIQYF
NA	TRBD1	TRBJ1-2	TRBV5-4	TGTGCCAGCAGCTATACAGGGGTCGGATTTGGCTACACCTTC	CASSYTGVGFGYTF
few	NA	TRBJ2-5	TRBV20-1	TGCAGTGCCGGAGCGGAGGTGGGGAGGGAGACCCAGTACTTC	CSAGAEVGRETQYF
NA	NA	TRBJ1-2	TRBV12-3/TRBV12-4	TGTGCCAGCACCAAGACCGGGTTCTATGGCTACACCTTC	CASTKTGFYGYTF
NA	NA	TRBJ2-2	TRBV20-1	TGCAGTGCTAGGACTACTATCACCGGGGAGCTGTTTTTT	CSARTTITGELFF
few	NA	TRBJ2-1	TRBV12-3/TRBV12-4	TGTGCCAGCAGTTTAGGGACAAGTCTGAATGAGCAGTTCTTC	CASSLGTSLNEQFF
few	TRBD1	TRBJ1-1	TRBV7-2	TGTGCCAGCAGCTTAGGGACAGGGGCTTCGGGGACTGAAGCTTTCTTT	CASSLGTGASGTEAFF
NA	NA	TRBJ1-5	TRBV12-3/TRBV12-4	TGTGCCAGCAGTTTAGGAGGACAAAATCAGCCCCAGCATTTT	CASSLGGQNQPQHF
few	NA	TRBJ2-7	TRBV5-1	TGCGCCAGCAGACAAGGGCAAAGCTCCTACGAGCAGTACTTC	CASRQGQSSYEQYF
NA	NA	TRBJ1-2	TRBV7-2	TGTGCCAGCAGCAGATGGACAGTTAACTATGGCTACACCTTC	CASSRWTVNYGYTF
NA	NA	TRBJ1-2	TRBV28	TGTGCCAGCAGTTTTTTAAACAACTATGGCTACACCTTC	CASSFLNNYGYTF
few	TRBD1	TRBJ1-3	TRBV6-5	TGTGCCAGCAGTTACTCCGGGACAGGGAGTGGAAACACCATATATTTT	CASSYSGTGSGNTIYF
NA	NA	TRBJ2-7	TRBV14	TGTGCCAGCAGCCAAGGGAGGCGGGGCAGCTCCTACGAGCAGTACTTC	CASSQGRRGSSYEQYF
NA	TRBD2	TRBJ2-3	TRBV5-1	TGCGCCAGCAGCTTGGCCTCACTAGCGGGGGAGGATACGCAGTATTTT	CASSLASLAGEDTQYF
NA	NA	TRBJ2-1	TRBV4-3	TGCGCCAGCAGCCAAGGGCCTCGGAGTTCCTACAATGAGCAGTTCTTC	CASSQGPRSSYNEQFF
few	NA	TRBJ1-6	TRBV12-3/TRBV12-4	TGTGCCAGCAGTTTAACAGGGAATTCACCCCTCCACTTT	CASSLTGNSPLHF
few	NA	TRBJ1-1	TRBV2	TGTGCCAGCACCCTTTTCAACACTGAAGCTTTCTTT	CASTLFNTEAFF
NA	NA	TRBJ2-3	TRBV12-3/TRBV12-4	TGTGCCAGCAGTTTTGGGTTCGGGAGCACAGATACGCAGTATTTT	CASSFGFGSTDTQYF
NA	NA	TRBJ2-6	TRBV9	TGTGCCAGCAGCGTAGGGGTAGGGACTGGGGCCAACGTCCTGACTTTC	CASSVGVGTGANVLTF
few	TRBD2	TRBJ2-7	TRBV9	TGTGCCAGCAGCGTAGATACTGGGACTAGGTCCTACGAGCAGTACTTC	CASSVDTGTRSYEQYF
few	NA	TRBJ1-1	TRBV21-1	TGTGCCAGCAGCAAAATGGGACGGGAGAACACTGAAGCTTTCTTT	CASSKMGRENTEAFF
few	TRBD1	TRBJ1-2	TRBV20-1	TGCAGTGCAACCACAGGGGTCTATGGCTACACCTTC	CSATTGVYGYTF
NA	TRBD2	TRBJ2-3	TRBV4-2	TGTGCCAGCAGCCAAATTAGCGGGGGCACAGATACGCAGTATTTT	CASSQISGGTDTQYF
NA	TRBD1	TRBJ2-1	TRBV7-2	TGTGCCAGCAGCTCGGTCGGACAGGGTTCCTACAATGAGCAGTTCTTC	CASSSVGQGSYNEQFF
many	TRBD2	TRBJ2-3	TRBV11-2	TGTGCCAGCAGCACCAGAGCGGGGAGGTCCACAGATACGCAGTATTTT	CASSTRAGRSTDTQYF
many	NA	TRBJ2-6	TRBV5-5	TGTGCCAGCAGCTCAGGCACGACGGTTTCTGGGGCCAACGTCCTGACTTTC	CASSSGTTVSGANVLTF
NA	NA	TRBJ2-5	TRBV18	TGTGCCAGCTCACCACCTGTTAAAGAGACCCAGTACTTC	CASSPPVKETQYF
NA	NA	TRBJ2-7	TRBV3-1	TGTGCCAGCAGCCGAGGGGGGTCCTACTACGAGCAGTACTTC	CASSRGGSYYEQYF
NA	TRBD1	TRBJ2-5	TRBV30	TGTGCCTGGGATGGGACAGGGGGCCGGGAGACCCAGTACTTC	CAWDGTGGRETQYF
NA	NA	TRBJ1-1	TRBV18	TGTGCCAGCTCACCAGGTACCGGGAGGGCTGAAGCTTTCTTT	CASSPGTGRAEAFF
few	NA	TRBJ2-1	TRBV7-9	TGTGCCAGCAGCTTAGGGAGTGGCCGGTCTACCTACAATGAGCAGTTCTTC	CASSLGSGRSTYNEQFF
NA	TRBD1	TRBJ2-2	TRBV5-1	TGCGCCAGCAGCGCAGGGGGACAGAAGAACACCGGGGAGCTGTTTTTT	CASSAGGQKNTGELFF
NA	TRBD2	TRBJ2-7	TRBV27	TGTGCCAGCAGTCTGGCCGGGGTAGCGGGAGGTAACGAGCAGTACTTC	CASSLAGVAGGNEQYF
few	TRBD1	TRBJ1-2	TRBV27	TGTGCCAGCAGTTTAGAGGCAGGGGGTTGGTATGGCTACACCTTC	CASSLEAGGWYGYTF
few	NA	TRBJ1-2	TRBV5-1	TGCGCCAGCAGCTCCGGCAACCTTAACTATGGCTACACCTTC	CASSSGNLNYGYTF
NA	NA	TRBJ2-7	TRBV7-7	TGTGCCAGCAGCCGCGGTGGGGGGCAAGAGCAGTACTTC	CASSRGGGQEQYF
NA	NA	TRBJ2-7	TRBV29-1	TGCAGCGTTGAACAAGGGGTCGGATCCTACGAGCAGTACTTC	CSVEQGVGSYEQYF
NA	TRBD2	TRBJ2-1	TRBV15	TGTGCCACCAGCAGCGGCGGGACTAGCGGGGGATACAATGAGCAGTTCTTC	CATSSGGTSGGYNEQFF
few	NA	TRBJ1-5	TRBV19	TGTGCCAGTAGTATACCGGGGGGTCAGCCCCAGCATTTT	CASSIPGGQPQHF
NA	TRBD2	TRBJ2-1	TRBV29-1	TGCAGCGTTGAAGGGCGCCTAGCGGGAGGGCCATACAATGAGCAGTTCTTC	CSVEGRLAGGPYNEQFF
NA	TRBD2	TRBJ2-1	TRBV15	TGTGCCACCAGCACCCTTTTTCGCGGGGGTTTAGGGAATGAGCAGTTCTTC	CATSTLFRGGLGNEQFF
NA	NA	TRBJ2-1	TRBV4-2	TGTGCCAGCAGCCAAGATGACGCCAGCTCCTACAATGAGCAGTTCTTC	CASSQDDASSYNEQFF
few	TRBD2	TRBJ2-7	TRBV11-3	TGTGCCAGCAGCTTAGAGTTTGGTAGCGGGACGCTTGCCGAGCAGTACTTC	CASSLEFGSGTLAEQYF
few	TRBD2	TRBJ2-5	TRBV5-1	TGCGCCAGCAGCGGGACTAGCTCGAGAGAGACCCAGTACTTC	CASSGTSSRETQYF
few	NA	TRBJ1-6	TRBV21-1	TGTGCCAGCAGCGGACGGTCTGGCGTTTCACCCCTCCACTTT	CASSGRSGVSPLHF
NA	TRBD2	TRBJ2-5	TRBV5-1	TGCGCCAGCAGCCTGGGGACTAGCGGGAGGCCTCCCCAAGAGACCCAGTACTTC	CASSLGTSGRPPQETQYF
NA	TRBD2	TRBJ2-2	TRBV5-1	TGCGCCAGCACCCAACTAGCGGGTGTAACCGGGGAGCTGTTTTTT	CASTQLAGVTGELFF
few	TRBD2	TRBJ2-4	TRBV19	TGTGCCAGTAGTATTTTTCCGAGCGGGAGATCCAAAAACATTCAGTACTTC	CASSIFPSGRSKNIQYF
few	NA	TRBJ2-7	TRBV7-9	TGTGCCAGCAGCTTAGCGACCGGGACTGGCTCCTACGAGCAGTACTTC	CASSLATGTGSYEQYF